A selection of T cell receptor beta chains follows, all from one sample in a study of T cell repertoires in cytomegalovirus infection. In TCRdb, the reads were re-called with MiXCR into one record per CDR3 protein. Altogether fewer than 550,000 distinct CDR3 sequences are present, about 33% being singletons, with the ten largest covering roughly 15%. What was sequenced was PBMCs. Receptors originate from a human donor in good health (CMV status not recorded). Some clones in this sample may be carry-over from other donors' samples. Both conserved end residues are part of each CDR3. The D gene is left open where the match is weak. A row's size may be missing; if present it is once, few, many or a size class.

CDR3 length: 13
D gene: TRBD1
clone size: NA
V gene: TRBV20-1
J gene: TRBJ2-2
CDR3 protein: CSARPGQTGELFF
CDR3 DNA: TGCAGTGCAAGACCGGGACAGACCGGGGAGCTGTTTTTT

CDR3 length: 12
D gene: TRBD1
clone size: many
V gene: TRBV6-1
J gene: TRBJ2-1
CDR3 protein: CASSWDRHEQFF
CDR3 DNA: TGTGCCAGCAGCTGGGACAGACATGAGCAGTTCTTC

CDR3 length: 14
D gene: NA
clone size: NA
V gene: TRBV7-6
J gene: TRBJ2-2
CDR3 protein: CASSFGSYTGELFF
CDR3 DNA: TGTGCCAGCAGCTTCGGGTCCTACACCGGGGAGCTGTTTTTT

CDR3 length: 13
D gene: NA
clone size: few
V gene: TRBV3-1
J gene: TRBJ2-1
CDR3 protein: CASSPDGTGGQFF
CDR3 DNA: TGTGCCAGCAGTCCAGACGGGACGGGGGGCCAGTTCTTC

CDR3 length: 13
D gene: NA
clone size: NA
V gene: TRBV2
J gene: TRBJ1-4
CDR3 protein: CASSFATNEKLFF
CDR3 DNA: TGTGCCAGCAGCTTCGCAACTAATGAAAAACTGTTTTTT

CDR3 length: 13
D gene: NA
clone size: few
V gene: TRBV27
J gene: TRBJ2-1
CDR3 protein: CASSFDLRNEQFF
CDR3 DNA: TGTGCCAGCAGTTTTGACCTACGCAATGAGCAGTTCTTC

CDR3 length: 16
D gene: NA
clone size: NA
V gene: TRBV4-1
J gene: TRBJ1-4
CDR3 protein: CASSQAYGNRDEKLFF
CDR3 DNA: TGTGCCAGCAGCCAAGCCTACGGGAACAGGGACGAAAAACTGTTTTTT

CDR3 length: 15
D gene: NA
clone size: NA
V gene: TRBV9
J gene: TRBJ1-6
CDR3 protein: CASSAGQIVNSPLHF
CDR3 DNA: TGTGCCAGCAGCGCCGGACAGATAGTGAATTCACCCCTCCACTTT

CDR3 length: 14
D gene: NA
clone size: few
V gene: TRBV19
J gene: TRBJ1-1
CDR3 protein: CASKGAARGTEAFF
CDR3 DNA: TGTGCCAGTAAAGGGGCAGCAAGGGGGACTGAAGCTTTCTTT

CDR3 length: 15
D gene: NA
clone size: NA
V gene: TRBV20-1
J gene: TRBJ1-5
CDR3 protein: CSARVSQVLNQPQHF
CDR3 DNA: TGCAGTGCCCGCGTAAGCCAGGTCCTCAATCAGCCCCAGCATTTT

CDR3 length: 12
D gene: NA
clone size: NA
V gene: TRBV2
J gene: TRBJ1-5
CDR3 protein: CASNGDADPQHF
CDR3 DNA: TGTGCCAGCAATGGGGACGCCGATCCCCAGCATTTT

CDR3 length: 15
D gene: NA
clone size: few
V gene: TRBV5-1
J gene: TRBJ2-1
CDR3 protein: CASSFTDKPGNEQFF
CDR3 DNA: TGCGCCAGCAGCTTTACGGACAAGCCTGGCAATGAGCAGTTCTTC

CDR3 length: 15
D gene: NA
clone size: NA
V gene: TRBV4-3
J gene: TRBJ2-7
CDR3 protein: CASSQEPGRGGEQYF
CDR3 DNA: TGCGCCAGCAGCCAAGAGCCAGGCCGGGGAGGCGAGCAGTACTTC

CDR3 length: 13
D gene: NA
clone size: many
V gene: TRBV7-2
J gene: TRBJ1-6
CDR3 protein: CASSSDPGSPLHF
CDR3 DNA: TGTGCCAGCAGCTCCGATCCCGGTTCACCCCTCCACTTT

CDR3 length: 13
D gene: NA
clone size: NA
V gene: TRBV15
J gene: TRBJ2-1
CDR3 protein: CATSRDRGPEQFF
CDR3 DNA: TGTGCCACCAGCAGAGACAGGGGTCCTGAGCAGTTCTTC

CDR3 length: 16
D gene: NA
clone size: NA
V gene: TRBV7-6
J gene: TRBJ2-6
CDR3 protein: CASSAIRGQGANVLTF
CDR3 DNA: TGTGCCAGCAGCGCCATCAGGGGCCAAGGGGCCAACGTCCTGACTTTC

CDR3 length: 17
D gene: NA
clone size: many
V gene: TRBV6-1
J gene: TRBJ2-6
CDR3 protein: CASSGDREGRGANVLTF
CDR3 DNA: TGTGCCAGCAGTGGAGACCGAGAGGGGCGTGGGGCCAACGTCCTGACTTTC

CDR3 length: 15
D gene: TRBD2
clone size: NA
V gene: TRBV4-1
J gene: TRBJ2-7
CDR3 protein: CASSPLAGLDYEQYF
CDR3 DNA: TGCGCCAGCAGCCCTCTAGCGGGACTCGACTACGAGCAGTACTTC

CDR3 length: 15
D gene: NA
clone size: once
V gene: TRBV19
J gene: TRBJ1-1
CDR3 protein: CASSIDPVLNTEAFF
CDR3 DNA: TGTGCCAGTAGTATAGACCCCGTTTTGAACACTGAAGCTTTCTTT

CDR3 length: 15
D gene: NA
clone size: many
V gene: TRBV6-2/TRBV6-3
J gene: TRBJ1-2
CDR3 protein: CASTNLWDSRSGYTF
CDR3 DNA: TGTGCCAGCACCAACCTTTGGGACTCTCGTAGCGGCTACACCTTC

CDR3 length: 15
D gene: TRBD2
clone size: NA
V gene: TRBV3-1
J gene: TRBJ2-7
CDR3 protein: CASSQPSRGDYEQYF
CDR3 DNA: TGTGCCAGCAGCCAACCCTCACGGGGGGATTACGAGCAGTACTTC

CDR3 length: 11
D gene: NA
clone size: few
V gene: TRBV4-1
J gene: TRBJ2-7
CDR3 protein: CASSQANEQYF
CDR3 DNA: TGCGCCAGCAGCCAGGCGAACGAGCAGTACTTC

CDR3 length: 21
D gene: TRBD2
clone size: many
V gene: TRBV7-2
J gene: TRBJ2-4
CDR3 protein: CASSFVFSGTSGALAKNIQYF
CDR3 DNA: TGTGCCAGCAGCTTTGTGTTCAGCGGGACTAGCGGCGCTCTAGCCAAAAACATTCAGTACTTC

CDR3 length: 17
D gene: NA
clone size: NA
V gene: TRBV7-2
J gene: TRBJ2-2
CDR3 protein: CAISLTSGTINTGELFF
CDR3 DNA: TGTGCCATCAGCTTAACATCCGGGACAATTAACACCGGGGAGCTGTTTTTT

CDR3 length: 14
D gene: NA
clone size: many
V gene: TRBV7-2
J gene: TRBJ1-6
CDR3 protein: CASSLRQVDSPLHF
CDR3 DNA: TGTGCCAGCAGCTTACGACAGGTTGATTCACCCCTCCACTTT

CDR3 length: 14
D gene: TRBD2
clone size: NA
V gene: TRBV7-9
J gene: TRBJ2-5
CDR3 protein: CASRWGGPKETQYF
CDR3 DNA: TGTGCCAGCAGATGGGGAGGGCCTAAAGAGACCCAGTACTTC

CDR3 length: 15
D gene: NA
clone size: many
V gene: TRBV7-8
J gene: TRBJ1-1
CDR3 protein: CASSLRQSSRTEAFF
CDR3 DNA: TGTGCCAGCAGCCTCCGTCAGTCCTCGAGGACTGAAGCTTTCTTT

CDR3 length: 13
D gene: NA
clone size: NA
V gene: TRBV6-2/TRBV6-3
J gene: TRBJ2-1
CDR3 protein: CASSYRGYNEQFF
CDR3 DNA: TGTGCCAGCAGTTACAGGGGCTACAATGAGCAGTTCTTC

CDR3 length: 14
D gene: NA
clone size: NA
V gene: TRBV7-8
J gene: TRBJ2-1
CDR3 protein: CASSLASGIDEQFF
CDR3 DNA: TGTGCCAGCAGCTTAGCATCCGGGATCGATGAGCAGTTCTTC

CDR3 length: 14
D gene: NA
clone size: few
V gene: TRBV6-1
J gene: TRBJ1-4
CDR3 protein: CASVEGHTNEKLFF
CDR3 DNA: TGTGCCAGCGTCGAGGGACATACTAATGAAAAACTGTTTTTT

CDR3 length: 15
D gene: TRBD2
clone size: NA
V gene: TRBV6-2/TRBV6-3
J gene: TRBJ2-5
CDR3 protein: CASSYLTGGQETQYF
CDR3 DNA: TGTGCCAGCAGTTACTTGACGGGGGGGCAAGAGACCCAGTACTTC

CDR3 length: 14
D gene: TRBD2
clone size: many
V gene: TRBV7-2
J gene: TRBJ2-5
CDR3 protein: CASSFTSGEGTQYF
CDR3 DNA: TGTGCCAGCAGCTTTACTAGCGGGGAAGGGACCCAGTACTTC

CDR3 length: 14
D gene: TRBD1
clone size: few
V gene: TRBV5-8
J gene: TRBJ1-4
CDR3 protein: CASSPDRDYEKLFF
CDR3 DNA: TGTGCCAGCAGCCCCGACAGGGATTATGAAAAACTGTTTTTT

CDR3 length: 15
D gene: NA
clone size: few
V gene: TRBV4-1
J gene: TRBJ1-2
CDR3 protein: CASSPRDTPSYGYTF
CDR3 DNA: TGCGCCAGCAGCCCCCGGGACACACCTTCCTATGGCTACACCTTC

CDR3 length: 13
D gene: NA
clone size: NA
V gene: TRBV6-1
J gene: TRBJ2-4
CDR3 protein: CASSADSRNIQYF
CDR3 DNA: TGTGCCAGCAGTGCCGACTCCAGAAACATTCAGTACTTC

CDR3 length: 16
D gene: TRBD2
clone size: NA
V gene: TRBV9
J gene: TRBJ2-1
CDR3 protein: CASSALRRGGANEQFF
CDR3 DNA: TGTGCCAGCAGCGCCCTTAGACGCGGGGGGGCCAATGAGCAGTTCTTC

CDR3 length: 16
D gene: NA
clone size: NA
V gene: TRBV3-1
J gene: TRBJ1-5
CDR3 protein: CASSQDRGGRNQPQHF
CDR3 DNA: TGTGCCAGCAGCCAAGATCGGGGGGGCCGGAATCAGCCCCAGCATTTT

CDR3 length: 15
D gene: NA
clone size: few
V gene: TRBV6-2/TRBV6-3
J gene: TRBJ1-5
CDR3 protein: CASTLHLTRDQPQHF
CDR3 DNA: TGTGCCAGCACCCTACATCTGACTAGGGACCAGCCCCAGCATTTT

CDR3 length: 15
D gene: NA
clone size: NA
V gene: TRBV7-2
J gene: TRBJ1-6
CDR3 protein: CASSPDSRINSPLHF
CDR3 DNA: TGTGCCAGCAGTCCCGACAGCAGAATTAATTCACCCCTCCACTTT

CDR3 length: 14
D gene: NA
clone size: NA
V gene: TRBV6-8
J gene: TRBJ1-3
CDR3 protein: CASSYMRAGNTIYF
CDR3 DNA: TGTGCCAGCAGTTACATGCGGGCTGGAAACACCATATATTTT

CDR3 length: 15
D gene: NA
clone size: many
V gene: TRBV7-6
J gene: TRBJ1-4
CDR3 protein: CASSSSRVRNEKLFF
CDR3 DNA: TGTGCCAGCAGCTCATCCAGGGTGAGAAATGAAAAACTGTTTTTT

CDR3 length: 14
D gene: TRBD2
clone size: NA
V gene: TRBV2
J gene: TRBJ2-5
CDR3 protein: CASRAGLALETQYF
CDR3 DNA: TGTGCCAGCAGGGCGGGACTAGCTCTCGAGACCCAGTACTTC

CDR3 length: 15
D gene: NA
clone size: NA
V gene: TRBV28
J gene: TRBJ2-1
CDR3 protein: CASSGQLPSYNEQFF
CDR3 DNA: TGTGCCAGCAGCGGACAGCTACCCTCCTACAATGAGCAGTTCTTC

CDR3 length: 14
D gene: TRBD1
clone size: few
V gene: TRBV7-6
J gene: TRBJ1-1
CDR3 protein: CASSAQQGRTEAFF
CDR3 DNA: TGTGCCAGCAGCGCCCAACAGGGGAGAACTGAAGCTTTCTTT

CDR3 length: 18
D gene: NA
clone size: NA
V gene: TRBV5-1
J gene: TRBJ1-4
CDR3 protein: CASSLTWPPPGTNEKLFF
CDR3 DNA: TGCGCCAGCAGCTTGACTTGGCCCCCGCCGGGAACTAATGAAAAACTGTTTTTT

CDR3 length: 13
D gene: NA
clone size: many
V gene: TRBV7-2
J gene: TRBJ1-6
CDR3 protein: CASSLRYNSPLHF
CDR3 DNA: TGTGCCAGCAGCTTAAGATATAATTCACCCCTCCACTTT

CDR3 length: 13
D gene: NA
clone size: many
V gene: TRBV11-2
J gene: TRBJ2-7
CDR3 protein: CASSLEGIYEQYF
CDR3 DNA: TGTGCCAGCAGCTTAGAAGGCATCTACGAGCAGTACTTC

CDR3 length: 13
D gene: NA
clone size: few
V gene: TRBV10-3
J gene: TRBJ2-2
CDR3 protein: CAISPAVAGELFF
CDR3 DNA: TGTGCCATCAGCCCCGCAGTAGCCGGGGAGCTGTTTTTT